The entry below describes one TCR beta chain. Its specificity is unknown. Single viable CD3+CD4+CD8-CD45RO+ cells were sorted as the memory CD4+ T cells. CD4+ T cells were isolated by positive magnetic selection. Profiling relied on immunoSEQ multiplex PCR, and the TCRdb table lists in-frame clones only, not all of them. Of 70,000 or so clones detected, around 78% appear once; the ten largest clones hold 2.5% to 3%. The sample comes from a study of memory CD4+ T cells and cytomegalovirus serostatus. Study-level points and caveats: The CMV-associated TCR signature appears largely within the CD4+ memory repertoire.

V trimming: 3 bases; J trimming: 4 bases; junction bases outside the gene matches: 2. CDR1 and CDR2 from the germline V gene are MNHNS and SASEGT. The CDR3 is 14 residues long. The V and J genes are TRBV6-1 and TRBJ2-3; 9 nucleotides align to TRBD2. The sequence derives from an adult in good health and CMV-seropositive. The specimen sequenced was memory CD4+ T cells from blood. The CDR3 DNA sequence: TGTGCCAGCAGTGAGCGGGGGGGCCCAGATACGCAGTATTTT. Translating gives CASSERGGPDTQYF.